One T cell receptor beta chain is described in this entry. The antigen is unknown. The PCR used 60 Vbeta and 13 Jbeta primers. The protocol was immunoSEQ multiplex PCR, while the TCRdb copy is restricted to in-frame clones and leaves out a portion. This table holds over 150,000 clones, about 80% found once. The data belong to a study of cytomegalovirus exposure and HLA in healthy donors. Study outcomes and limitations: A missense variant in DCLRE1C was later tied to TCR beta V- and J-gene trimming.

J was trimmed by 2 bases and V by 2 bases; bases with no gene match: 6. The length of the CDR3 is 15 residues. CDR1 is MGHRA, CDR2 YSYEKL, per germline. Sequences were obtained from PBMCs. The chain couples TRBV4-1 to TRBJ2-7, with 7 bases matching TRBD2. The source is a girl aged 5 to 17 in good health and CMV-seropositive. CDR3 sequence: CASSQKMGGTYEQYF. CDR3 DNA sequence: TGCGCCAGCAGCCAAAAGATGGGGGGGACCTACGAGCAGTACTTC.